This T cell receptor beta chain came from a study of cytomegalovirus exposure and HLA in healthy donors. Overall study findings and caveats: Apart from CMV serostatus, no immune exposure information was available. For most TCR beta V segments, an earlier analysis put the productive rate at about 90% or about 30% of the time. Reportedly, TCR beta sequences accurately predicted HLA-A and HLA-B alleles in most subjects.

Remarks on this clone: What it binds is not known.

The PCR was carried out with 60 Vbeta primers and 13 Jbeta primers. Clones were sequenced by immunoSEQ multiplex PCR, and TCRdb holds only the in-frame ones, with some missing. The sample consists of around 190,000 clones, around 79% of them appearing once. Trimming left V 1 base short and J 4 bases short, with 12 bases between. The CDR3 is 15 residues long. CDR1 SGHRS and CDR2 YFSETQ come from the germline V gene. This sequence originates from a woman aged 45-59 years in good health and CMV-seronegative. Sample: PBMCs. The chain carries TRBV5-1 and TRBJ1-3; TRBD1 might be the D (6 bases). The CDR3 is CASSLQGSGGNTIYF. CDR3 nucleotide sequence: TGCGCCAGCAGCTTGCAGGGGTCGGGCGGAAACACCATATATTTT.